The clone carrying this TCR beta chain came up a few times. What it binds is not known. Following RNA extraction, reverse transcription yielded cDNA that acted as the sequencing template. Assay: immunoSEQ multiplex PCR; the TCRdb copy retains only in-frame clones and omits some. The profile shows some 200,000 clones, roughly 44% of them singletons. Treatment: oral pan-JAK inhibitor, 5-10 mg twice daily. Researchers picked out CD4+ and CD8+ T cells from PBMCs by sorting. This sample is part of a study of CD8+ T cells in alopecia areata. About the research overall: Patients in the treated group were given tofacitinib by mouth, 5 to 10 mg twice a day. Findings of the study overall: How baseline CD8+ expansion relates to response remains uncertain (there was one nonresponder). When scalp samples are sequenced, resident alphabeta T cells of normal skin are also captured.

Trimming pared 2 bases from V and 5 bases from J, leaving 12 bases between. From germline, CDR1 is SGHRS and CDR2 YFSETQ. CDR3 size: 14 residues. The source of this sequence is a human donor with alopecia areata. This sequence joins TRBV5-1 and TRBJ2-3; tentatively, D is TRBD1 (5 bases). Sequenced material: CD4+ T cells sorted from blood, taken at approximately week 36, from a patient treated with tofacitinib. The CDR3 region has the DNA TGCGCCAGCAGCTTCACGACCCAGGGAGATACGCAGTATTTT. Its translation: CASSFTTQGDTQYF.